This T cell receptor beta chain was identified in a study of control samples from healthy donors and cancer patients. Sequenced by immunoSEQ multiplex PCR; TCRdb stores in-frame clones only, minus some. The sample records about 120,000 clones, more than 85% being singletons. CDR1 is MNHNY and CDR2 is SVGAGI in the germline V gene (reference sequence). Unmatched junction bases numbered 5, after V lost 2 bases and J lost 10 bases. This CDR3 region has 15 residues. The chain is built from TRBV6-6 and TRBJ1-6; TRBD1 aligns across 10 bases. This clonotype was sampled from a man aged 18 to 35 in good health. Sequenced: blood. In DNA, the CDR3 is TGTGCCAGCAGTTACCAGGGACAGGGGAAGTCACCCCTCCACTTT. Translated, it gives CASSYQGQGKSPLHF.